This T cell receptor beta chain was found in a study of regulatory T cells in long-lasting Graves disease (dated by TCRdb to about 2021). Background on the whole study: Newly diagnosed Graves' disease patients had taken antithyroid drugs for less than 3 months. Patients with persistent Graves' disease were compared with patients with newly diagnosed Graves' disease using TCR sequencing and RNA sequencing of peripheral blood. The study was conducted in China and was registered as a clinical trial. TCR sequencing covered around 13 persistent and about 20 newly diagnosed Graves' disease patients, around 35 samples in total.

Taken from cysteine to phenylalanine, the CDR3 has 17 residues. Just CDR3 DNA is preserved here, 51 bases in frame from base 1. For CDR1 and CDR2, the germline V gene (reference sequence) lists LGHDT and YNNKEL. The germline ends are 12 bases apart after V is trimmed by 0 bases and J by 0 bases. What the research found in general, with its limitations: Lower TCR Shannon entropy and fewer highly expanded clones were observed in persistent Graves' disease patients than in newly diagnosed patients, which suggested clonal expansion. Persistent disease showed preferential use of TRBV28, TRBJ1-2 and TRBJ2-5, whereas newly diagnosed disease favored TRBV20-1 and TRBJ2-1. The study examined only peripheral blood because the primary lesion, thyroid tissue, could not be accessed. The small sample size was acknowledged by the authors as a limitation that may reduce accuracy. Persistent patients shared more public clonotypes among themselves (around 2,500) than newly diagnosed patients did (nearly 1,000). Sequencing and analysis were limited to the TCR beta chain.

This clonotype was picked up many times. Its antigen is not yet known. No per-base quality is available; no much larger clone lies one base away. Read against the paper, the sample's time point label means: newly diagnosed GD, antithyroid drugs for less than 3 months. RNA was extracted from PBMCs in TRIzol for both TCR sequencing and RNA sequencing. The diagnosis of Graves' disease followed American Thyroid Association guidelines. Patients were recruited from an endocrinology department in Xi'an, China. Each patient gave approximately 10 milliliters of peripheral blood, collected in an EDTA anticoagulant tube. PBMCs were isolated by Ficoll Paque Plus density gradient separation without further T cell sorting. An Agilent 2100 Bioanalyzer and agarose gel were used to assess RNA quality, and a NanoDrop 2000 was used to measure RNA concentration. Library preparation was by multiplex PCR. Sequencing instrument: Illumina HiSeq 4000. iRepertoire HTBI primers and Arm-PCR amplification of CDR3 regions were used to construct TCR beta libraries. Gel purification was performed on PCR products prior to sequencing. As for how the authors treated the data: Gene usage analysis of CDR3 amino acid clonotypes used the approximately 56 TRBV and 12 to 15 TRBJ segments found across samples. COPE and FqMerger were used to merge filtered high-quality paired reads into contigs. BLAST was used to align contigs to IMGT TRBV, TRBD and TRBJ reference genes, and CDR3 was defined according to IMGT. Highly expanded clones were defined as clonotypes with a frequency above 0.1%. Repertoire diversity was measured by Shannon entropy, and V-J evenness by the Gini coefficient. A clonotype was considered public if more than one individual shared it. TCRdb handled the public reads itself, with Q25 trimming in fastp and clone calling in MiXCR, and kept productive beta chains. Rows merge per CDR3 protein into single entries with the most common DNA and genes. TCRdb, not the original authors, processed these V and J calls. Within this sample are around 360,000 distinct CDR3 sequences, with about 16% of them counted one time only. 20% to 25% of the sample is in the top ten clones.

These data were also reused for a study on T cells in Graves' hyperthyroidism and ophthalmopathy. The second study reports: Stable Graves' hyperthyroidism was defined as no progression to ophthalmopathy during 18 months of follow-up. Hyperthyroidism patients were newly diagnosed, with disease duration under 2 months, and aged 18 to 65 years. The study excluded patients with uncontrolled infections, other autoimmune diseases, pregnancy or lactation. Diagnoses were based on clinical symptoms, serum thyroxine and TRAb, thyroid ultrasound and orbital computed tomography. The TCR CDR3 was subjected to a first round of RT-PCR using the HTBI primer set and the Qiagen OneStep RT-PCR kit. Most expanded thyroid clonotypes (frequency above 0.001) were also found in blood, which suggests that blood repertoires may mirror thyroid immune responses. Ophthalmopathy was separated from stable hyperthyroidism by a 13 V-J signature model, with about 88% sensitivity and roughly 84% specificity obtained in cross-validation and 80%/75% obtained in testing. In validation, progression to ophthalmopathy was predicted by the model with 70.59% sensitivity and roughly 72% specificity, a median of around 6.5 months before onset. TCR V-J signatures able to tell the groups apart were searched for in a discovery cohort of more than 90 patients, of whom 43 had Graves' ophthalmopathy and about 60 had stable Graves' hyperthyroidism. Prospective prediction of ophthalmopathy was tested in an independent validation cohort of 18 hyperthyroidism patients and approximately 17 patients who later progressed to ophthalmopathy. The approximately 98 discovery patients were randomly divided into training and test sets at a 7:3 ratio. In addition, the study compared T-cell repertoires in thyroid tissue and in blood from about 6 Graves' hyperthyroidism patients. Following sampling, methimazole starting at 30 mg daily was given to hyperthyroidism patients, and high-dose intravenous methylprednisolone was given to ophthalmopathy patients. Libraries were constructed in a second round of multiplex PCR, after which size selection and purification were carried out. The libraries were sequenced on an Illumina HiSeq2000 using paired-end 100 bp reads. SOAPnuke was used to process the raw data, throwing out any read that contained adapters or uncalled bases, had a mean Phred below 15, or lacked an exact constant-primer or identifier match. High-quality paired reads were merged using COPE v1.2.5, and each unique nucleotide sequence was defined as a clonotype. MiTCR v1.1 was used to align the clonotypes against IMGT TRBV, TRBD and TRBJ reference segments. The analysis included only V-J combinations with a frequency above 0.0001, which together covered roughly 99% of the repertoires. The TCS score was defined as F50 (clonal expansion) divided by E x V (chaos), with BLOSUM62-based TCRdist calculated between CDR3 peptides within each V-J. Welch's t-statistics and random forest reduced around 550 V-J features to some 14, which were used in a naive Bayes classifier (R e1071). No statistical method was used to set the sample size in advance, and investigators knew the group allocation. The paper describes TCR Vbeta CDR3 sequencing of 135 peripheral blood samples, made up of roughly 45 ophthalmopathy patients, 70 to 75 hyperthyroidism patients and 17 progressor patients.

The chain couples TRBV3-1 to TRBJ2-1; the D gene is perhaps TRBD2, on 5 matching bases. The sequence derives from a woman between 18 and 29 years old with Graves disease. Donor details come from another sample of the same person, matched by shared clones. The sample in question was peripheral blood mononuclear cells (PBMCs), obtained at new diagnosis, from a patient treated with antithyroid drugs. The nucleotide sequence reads TGTGCCAGCAGCCAAGATAGGACTTATAGCTCCTACAATGAGCAGTTCTTC. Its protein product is CASSQDRTYSSYNEQFF.